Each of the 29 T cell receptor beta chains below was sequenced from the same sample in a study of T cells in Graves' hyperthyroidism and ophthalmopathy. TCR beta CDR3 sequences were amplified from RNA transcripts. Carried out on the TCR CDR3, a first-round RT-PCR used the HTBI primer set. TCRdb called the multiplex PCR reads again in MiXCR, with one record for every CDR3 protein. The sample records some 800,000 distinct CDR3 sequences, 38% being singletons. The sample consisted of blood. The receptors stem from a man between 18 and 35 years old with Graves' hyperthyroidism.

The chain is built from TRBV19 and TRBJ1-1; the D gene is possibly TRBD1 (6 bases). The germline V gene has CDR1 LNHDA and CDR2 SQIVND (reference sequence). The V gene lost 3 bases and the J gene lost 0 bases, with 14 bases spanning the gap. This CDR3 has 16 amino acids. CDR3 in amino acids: CASSISGAGVNTEAFF. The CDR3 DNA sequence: TGTGCCAGTAGTATCTCTGGGGCAGGGGTGAACACTGAAGCTTTCTTT.

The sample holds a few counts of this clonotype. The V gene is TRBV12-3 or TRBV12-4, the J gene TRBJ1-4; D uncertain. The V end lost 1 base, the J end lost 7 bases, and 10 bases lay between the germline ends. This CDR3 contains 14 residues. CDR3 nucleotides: TGTGCCAGCAGTTTAGACCGGTTTGGTGAAAAACTGTTTTTT. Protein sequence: CASSLDRFGEKLFF.

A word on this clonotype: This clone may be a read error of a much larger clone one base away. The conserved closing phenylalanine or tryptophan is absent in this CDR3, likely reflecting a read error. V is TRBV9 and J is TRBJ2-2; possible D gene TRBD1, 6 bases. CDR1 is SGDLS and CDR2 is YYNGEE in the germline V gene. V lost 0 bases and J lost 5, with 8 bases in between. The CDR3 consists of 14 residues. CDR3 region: CASSVAQGTGELFS. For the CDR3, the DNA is TGTGCCAGCAGCGTAGCTCAGGGGACCGGGGAGCTGTTTTCT.

CDR3 bases: TGTGCCAGCAGCCCAGCCGTACAGGCAGGGGGCCCTGGAAACACCATATATTTT. The encoded protein is CASSPAVQAGGPGNTIYF. V usage is TRBV7-2 and J usage is TRBJ1-3; 8 bases map to TRBD1. Per the germline V gene, CDR1 is SGHTA and CDR2 is FQGNSA. CDR3 length: 18 amino acids. V lost 5 bases to trimming and J lost 2 bases; unmatched junction nucleotides: 14.

The CDR3 nucleotides are TGTGCCAGCAGCCAGACGGCAGGGCGTAATTCACCCCTCCACTTT. Protein product: CASSQTAGRNSPLHF. The genes are TRBV7-9 and TRBJ1-6, with TRBD1 as a possible D gene (5 bases). The germline gives CDR1 SEHNR, CDR2 FQNEAQ (reference sequence). The V end lost 5 bases, the J end lost 6 bases, and 14 bases lay between the germline ends. The CDR3 extends over 15 amino acids.

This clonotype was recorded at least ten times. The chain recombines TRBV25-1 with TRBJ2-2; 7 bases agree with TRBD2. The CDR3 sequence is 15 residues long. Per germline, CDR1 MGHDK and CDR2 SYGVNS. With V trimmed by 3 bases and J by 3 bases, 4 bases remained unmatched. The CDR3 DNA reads TGTGCCAGCAGTGAGGAAGGGAGGGACACCGGGGAGCTGTTTTTT. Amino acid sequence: CASSEEGRDTGELFF.

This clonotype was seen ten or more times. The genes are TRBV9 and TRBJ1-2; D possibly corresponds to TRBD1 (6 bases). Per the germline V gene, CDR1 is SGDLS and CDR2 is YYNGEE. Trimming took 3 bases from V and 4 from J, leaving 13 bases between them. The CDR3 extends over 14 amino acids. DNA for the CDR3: TGTGCCAGCAGCGAACAGGGATTGGGCTATGGCTACACCTTC. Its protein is CASSEQGLGYGYTF. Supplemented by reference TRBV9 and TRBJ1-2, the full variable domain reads DSGVTQTPKHLITATGQRVTLRCSPRSGDLSVYWYQQSLDQGLQFLIQYYNGEERAKGNILERFSAQQFPDLHSELNLSSLELGDSALYFCASSEQGLGYGYTFGSGTRLTVV.

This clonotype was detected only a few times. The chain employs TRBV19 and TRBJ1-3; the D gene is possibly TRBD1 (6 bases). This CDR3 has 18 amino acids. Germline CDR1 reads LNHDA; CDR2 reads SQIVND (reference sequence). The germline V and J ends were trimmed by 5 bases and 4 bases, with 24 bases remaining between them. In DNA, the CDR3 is TGTGCCAGTAGTGCCCTTGGGGGCGGACAGTACTCCGGAAACACCATATATTTT. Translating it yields CASSALGGGQYSGNTIYF.

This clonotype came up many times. CDR3 sequence reads: CASSFRKGLDYGYTF. The CDR3 nucleotides read TGTGCCAGCAGCTTCAGGAAGGGGTTAGACTATGGCTACACCTTC. V and J are TRBV7-2 and TRBJ1-2, with D maybe TRBD1 (5 bases). CDR3 length: 15 amino acids. Germline V gene data show CDR1 as SGHTA and CDR2 as FQGNSA. Trimming cost V 3 bases and J 3 bases, with 14 bases left between them.

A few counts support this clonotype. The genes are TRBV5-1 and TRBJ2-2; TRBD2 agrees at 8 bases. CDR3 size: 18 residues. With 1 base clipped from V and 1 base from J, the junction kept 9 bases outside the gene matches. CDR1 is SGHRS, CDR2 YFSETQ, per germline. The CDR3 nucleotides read TGCGCCAGCAGCTTGAACCCAAGACTAGCGCTGAACACCGGGGAGCTGTTTTTT. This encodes CASSLNPRLALNTGELFF.

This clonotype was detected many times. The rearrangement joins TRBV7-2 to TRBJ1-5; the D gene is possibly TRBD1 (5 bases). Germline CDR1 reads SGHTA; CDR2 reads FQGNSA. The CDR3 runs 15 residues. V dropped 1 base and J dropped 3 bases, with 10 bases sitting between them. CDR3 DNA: TGTGCCAGCAGCTTAGATGGCAGGGCCAATCAGCCCCAGCATTTT. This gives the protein CASSLDGRANQPQHF.

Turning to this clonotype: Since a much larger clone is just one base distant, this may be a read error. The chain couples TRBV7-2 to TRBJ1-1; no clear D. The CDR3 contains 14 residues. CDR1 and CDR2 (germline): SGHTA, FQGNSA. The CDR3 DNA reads TGTGCCAACAGCCAAATGACACCGAACACTGAAGCTTTCTTT. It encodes CANSQMTPNTEAFF.

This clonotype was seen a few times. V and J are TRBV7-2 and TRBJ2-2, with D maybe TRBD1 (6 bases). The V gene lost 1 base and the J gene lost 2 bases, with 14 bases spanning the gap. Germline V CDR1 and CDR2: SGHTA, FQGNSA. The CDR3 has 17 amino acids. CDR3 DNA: TGTGCCAGCAGCTTAGATACTGCGACAGGAAACACCGGGGAGCTGTTTTTT. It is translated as CASSLDTATGNTGELFF.

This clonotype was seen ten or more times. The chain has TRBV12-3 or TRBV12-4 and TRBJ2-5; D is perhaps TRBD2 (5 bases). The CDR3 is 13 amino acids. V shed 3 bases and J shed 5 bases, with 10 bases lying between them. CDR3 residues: CASSLGRRETQYF. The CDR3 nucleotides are TGTGCCAGCAGTTTGGGAAGGAGGGAGACCCAGTACTTC.

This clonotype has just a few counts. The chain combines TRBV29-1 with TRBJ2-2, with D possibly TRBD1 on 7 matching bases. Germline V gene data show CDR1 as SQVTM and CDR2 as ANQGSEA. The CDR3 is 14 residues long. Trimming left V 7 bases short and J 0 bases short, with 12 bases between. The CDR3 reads CSAEGTANTGELFF. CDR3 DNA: TGCAGCGCGGAGGGGACAGCGAACACCGGGGAGCTGTTTTTT.

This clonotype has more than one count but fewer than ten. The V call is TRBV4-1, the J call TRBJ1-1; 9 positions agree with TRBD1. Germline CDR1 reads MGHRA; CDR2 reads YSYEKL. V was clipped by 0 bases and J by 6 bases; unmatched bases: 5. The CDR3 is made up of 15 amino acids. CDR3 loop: CASSQDGTGSAEAFF. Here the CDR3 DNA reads TGCGCCAGCAGCCAAGATGGGACAGGGTCCGCTGAAGCTTTCTTT.

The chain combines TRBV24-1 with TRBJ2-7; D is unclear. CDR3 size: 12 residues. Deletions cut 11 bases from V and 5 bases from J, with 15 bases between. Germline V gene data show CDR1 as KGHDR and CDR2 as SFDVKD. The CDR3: CAIRGSSHEQYF. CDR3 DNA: TGTGCCATCAGAGGCAGCTCACACGAGCAGTACTTC.

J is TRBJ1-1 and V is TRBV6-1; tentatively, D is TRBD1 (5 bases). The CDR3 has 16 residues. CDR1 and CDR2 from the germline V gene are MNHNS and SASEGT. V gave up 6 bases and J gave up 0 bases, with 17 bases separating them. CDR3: CASRLDIGQLNTEAFF. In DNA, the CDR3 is TGTGCCAGCAGATTGGACATTGGGCAGCTGAACACTGAAGCTTTCTTT.

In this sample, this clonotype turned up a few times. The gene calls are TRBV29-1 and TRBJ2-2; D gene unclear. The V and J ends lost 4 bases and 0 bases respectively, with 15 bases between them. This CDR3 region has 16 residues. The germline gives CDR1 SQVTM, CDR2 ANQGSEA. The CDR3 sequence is CSVGGNRFANTGELFF. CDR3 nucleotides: TGCAGCGTTGGTGGAAATAGATTCGCGAACACCGGGGAGCTGTTTTTT.

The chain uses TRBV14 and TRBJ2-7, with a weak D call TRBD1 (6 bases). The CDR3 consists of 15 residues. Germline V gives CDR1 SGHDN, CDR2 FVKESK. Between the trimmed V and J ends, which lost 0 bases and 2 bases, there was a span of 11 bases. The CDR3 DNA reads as TGTGCCAGCAGCCAAGAAATACAGGGCCCCTACGAGCAGTACTTC. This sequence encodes CASSQEIQGPYEQYF.

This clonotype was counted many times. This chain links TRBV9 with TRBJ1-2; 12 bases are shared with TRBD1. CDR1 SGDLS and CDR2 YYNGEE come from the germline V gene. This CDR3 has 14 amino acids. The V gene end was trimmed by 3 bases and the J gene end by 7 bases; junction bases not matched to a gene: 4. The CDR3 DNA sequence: TGTGCCAGCAGCGGTGGGACAGGGGGCGCTGGCTACACCTTC. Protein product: CASSGGTGGAGYTF.

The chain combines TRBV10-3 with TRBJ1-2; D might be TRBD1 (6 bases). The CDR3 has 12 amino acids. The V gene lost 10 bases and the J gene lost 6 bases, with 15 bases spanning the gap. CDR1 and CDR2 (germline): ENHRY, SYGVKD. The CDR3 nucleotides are TGTGCCAGCAGCTCCGGGACACATGGCTACACCTTC. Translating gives CASSSGTHGYTF.

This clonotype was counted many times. The CDR3 protein is CSVWGQLGNTEAFF. The CDR3 nucleotides are TGCAGCGTTTGGGGCCAACTGGGGAACACTGAAGCTTTCTTT. The V call is TRBV29-1, the J call TRBJ1-1; possibly TRBD1 for D (5 bases). The germline V gene encodes CDR1 SQVTM and CDR2 ANQGSEA. The length of the CDR3 is 14 residues. Trimming removed 5 bases at V and 1 base at J, with 14 bases between.

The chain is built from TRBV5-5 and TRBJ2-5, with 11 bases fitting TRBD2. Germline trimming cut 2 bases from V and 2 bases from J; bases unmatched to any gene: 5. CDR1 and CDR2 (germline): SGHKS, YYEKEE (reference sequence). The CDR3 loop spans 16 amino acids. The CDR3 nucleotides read TGTGCCAGCAGCTTTAGGGGACTAGCGGTTCAAGAGACCCAGTACTTC. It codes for CASSFRGLAVQETQYF.

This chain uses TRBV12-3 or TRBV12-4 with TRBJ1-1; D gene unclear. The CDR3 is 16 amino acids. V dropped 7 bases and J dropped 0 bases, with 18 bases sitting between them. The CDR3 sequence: CASTWGGHPMNTEAFF. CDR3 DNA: TGTGCCAGCACCTGGGGAGGTCACCCTATGAACACTGAAGCTTTCTTT.

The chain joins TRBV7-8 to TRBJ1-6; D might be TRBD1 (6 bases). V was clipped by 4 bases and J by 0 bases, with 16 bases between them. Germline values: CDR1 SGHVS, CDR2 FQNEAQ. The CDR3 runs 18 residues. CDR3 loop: CASSSDYLTGSYNSPLHF. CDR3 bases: TGTGCCAGCAGCTCAGACTACCTGACAGGCTCCTATAATTCACCCCTCCACTTT. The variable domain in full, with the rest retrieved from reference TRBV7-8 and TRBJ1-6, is GAGVSQSPRYKVAKRGQDVALRCDPISGHVSLFWYQQALGQGPEFLTYFQNEAQLDKSGLPSDRFFAERPEGSVSTLKIQRTQQEDSAVYLCASSSDYLTGSYNSPLHFGNGTRLTVT.

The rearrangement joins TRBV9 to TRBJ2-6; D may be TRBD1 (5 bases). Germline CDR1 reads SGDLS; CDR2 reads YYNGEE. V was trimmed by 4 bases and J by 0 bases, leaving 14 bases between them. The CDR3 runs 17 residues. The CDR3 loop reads CASSSLLDSSGANVLTF. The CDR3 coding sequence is TGTGCCAGCAGCTCTCTTTTAGACAGCTCTGGGGCCAACGTCCTGACTTTC.

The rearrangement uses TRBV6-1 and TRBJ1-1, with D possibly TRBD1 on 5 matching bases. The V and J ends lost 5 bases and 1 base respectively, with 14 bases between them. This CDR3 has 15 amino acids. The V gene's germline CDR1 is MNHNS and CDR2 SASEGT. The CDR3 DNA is TGTGCCAGCAGTTACTTAGGGACGGGGAACACTGAAGCTTTCTTT. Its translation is CASSYLGTGNTEAFF.

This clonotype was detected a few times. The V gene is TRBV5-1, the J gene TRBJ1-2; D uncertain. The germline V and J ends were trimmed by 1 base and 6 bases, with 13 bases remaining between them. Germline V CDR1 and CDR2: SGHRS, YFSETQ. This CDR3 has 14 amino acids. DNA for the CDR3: TGCGCCAGCAGCTTGAAGGCTCTATGGGATGGCTACACCTTC. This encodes CASSLKALWDGYTF.